This TCR beta chain was found in a study of T cells in Graves' hyperthyroidism and ophthalmopathy. Points from the study as a whole: Most thyroid clonotypes with frequency above 0.001 were detected in blood.

Germline loops: CDR1 MNHNS, CDR2 SASEGT. V lost 8 bases to trimming and J lost 1 base, with 8 bases between them. This CDR3 contains 13 residues. This clonotype was seen a few times. Its antigen is still unknown. Amplified TCR beta CDR3 regions came from RNA transcripts. First-round RT-PCR with HTBI primers amplified the TCR CDR3 region. TCRdb passed the multiplex PCR reads through MiXCR, listing each CDR3 protein once. The repertoire holds about 210,000 distinct CDR3 sequences, 17% seen once, with 50% in the top ten. These patients, aged 18 to 65, had recently diagnosed hyperthyroidism lasting under 2 months. Exclusion of patients followed from uncontrolled infection, other autoimmune disease, pregnancy or lactation.

The specimen sequenced was blood. This chain joins TRBV6-1 and TRBJ2-2; D call uncertain. This receptor was identified in a man over 45 with Graves' hyperthyroidism. The CDR3 reads CASCQENTGELFF. CDR3 coding DNA: TGTGCCAGCTGCCAGGAGAACACCGGGGAGCTGTTTTTT.